This T cell receptor (beta chain) is drawn from a study of T cells in localized non-small cell lung cancer. Study outcomes and limitations: Uninvolved adjacent lung showed higher T cell clonality than tumor.

Method: immunoSEQ multiplex PCR; TCRdb's copy keeps in-frame clones and lacks some. The sample includes about 25,000 clones, about 90% of them seen just once. As for this clone: The antigen remains unidentified.

Sequences were derived from peripheral blood, sampled before any cancer treatment. The clonotype was recovered from a woman aged 40-75 years with stage I lung adenocarcinoma.

CDR3: CASSNDVNTEAFF. In nucleotides, the CDR3 is TGTGCCAGCAGCAACGACGTAAACACTGAAGCTTTCTTT. The chain combines TRBV28 with TRBJ1-1; D gene uncertain. The CDR3 is 13 amino acids. Trimming left V 6 bases short and J 2 bases short, with 10 bases between. Germline V gene data show CDR1 as MDHEN and CDR2 as SYDVKM.